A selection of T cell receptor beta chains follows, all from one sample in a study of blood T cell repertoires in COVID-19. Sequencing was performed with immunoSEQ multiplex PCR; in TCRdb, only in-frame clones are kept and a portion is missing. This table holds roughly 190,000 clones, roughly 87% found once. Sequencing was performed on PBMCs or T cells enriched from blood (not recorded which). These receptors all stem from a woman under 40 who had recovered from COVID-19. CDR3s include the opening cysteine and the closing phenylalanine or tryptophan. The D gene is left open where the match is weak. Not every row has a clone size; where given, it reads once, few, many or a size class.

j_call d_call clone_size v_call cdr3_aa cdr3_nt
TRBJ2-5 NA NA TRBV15 CATSRDLEQETQYF TGTGCCACCAGCAGAGATTTGGAGCAAGAGACCCAGTACTTC
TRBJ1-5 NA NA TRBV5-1 CASSLGVGTNQPQHF TGCGCCAGCAGCTTGGGGGTCGGGACAAACCAGCCCCAGCATTTT
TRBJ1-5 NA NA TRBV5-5 CASSLYEQSNQPQHF TGTGCCAGCAGCTTGTATGAACAGTCCAATCAGCCCCAGCATTTT
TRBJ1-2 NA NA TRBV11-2 CASSLAGYGYTF TGTGCCAGCAGCTTAGCAGGGTATGGCTACACCTTC
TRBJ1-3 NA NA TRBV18 CASSVGALHSGNTIYF TGTGCCAGCTCGGTGGGGGCACTGCACTCTGGAAACACCATATATTTT
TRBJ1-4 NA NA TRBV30 CAWSESAKGLGELFF TGTGCCTGGAGCGAGAGTGCAAAGGGCCTCGGGGAACTGTTTTTT
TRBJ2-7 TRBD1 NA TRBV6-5 CASSFRGQLPYEQYF TGTGCCAGCAGCTTCCGGGGACAGCTGCCCTACGAGCAGTACTTC
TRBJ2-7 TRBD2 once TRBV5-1 CASSLGEGPSYEQYF TGCGCCAGCAGCTTGGGGGAGGGACCCTCATACGAGCAGTACTTC
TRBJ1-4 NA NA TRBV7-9 CASSLTPANEKLFF TGTGCCAGCAGCCTGACTCCAGCTAATGAAAAACTGTTTTTT
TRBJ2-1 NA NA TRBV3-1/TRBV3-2 CASSAPGVVGDNEQFF TGTGCCAGCAGCGCCCCCGGGGTAGTTGGGGACAATGAGCAGTTCTTC
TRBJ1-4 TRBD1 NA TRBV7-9 CASSFRDSHEKLFF TGTGCCAGCAGCTTCCGGGACAGTCACGAAAAACTGTTTTTT
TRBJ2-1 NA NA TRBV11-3 CASSPSVNPYNEQFF TGTGCCAGCAGCCCGTCGGTCAACCCCTACAATGAGCAGTTCTTC
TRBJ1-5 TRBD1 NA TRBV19 CASSNPGQAGSNQPQHF TGTGCCAGTAGTAATCCGGGACAGGCAGGTAGCAATCAGCCCCAGCATTTT